What follows are 10 T cell receptor beta chains derived from one specimen sequenced in a study of human T cells and chemical hapten exposure (dated by TCRdb to about 2021). The library was generated by RACE. The sample was run on a NextSeq 500. TCRdb applied fastp at Q25 and MiXCR to the public reads, then kept only in-frame beta chains. CDR3 protein duplicates are merged, each entry listing the most common genes and DNA. This sample comprises a few hundred thousand distinct CDR3 sequences, 4.5% to 5.5% of them detected only once. The biggest ten clones account for about 7.7% of the sample. Taken with the paper, the label for time point translates to: pre-sensitization, week 0. The sample's treatment or condition label is to be understood as: therapeutic diphenylcyclopropenone sensitization with weekly scalp DPC. Specimen: whole blood, collected in connection with sensitization to the hapten diphenylcyclopropenone (DPC). The source is a woman aged 18-29 years with alopecia areata. Some clones in this sample may be carry-over from other donors' samples.

This clonotype was detected a few times. The rearrangement uses TRBV24-1 and TRBJ2-7; D tentatively reads TRBD1 or TRBD2 (5 bases each). The V gene lost 3 bases and the J gene lost 9 bases, with 11 bases spanning the gap. The CDR3 sequence is 12 residues long. Germline V CDR1 and CDR2: KGHDR, SFDVKD. The CDR3 DNA is TGTGCCACCAGTGATCCTGGGACGTGGCAGTACTTC. This translates into CATSDPGTWQYF.

This clonotype was picked up a small number of times. The chain carries TRBV5-1 and TRBJ1-1; D uncertain. Germline V gives CDR1 SGHRS, CDR2 YFSETQ. CDR3 length equals 14 residues. Trimming removed 0 bases at V and 3 bases at J, with 9 bases between. CDR3 in DNA: TGCGCCAGCAGCTTGGGATCACTGGACACTGAAGCTTTCTTT. Its protein product is CASSLGSLDTEAFF.

This clonotype was recorded at least ten times. The junction shows a germline mismatch at one end, possibly a read error. The chain is built from TRBV5-1 and TRBJ1-1, with D uncertain. The CDR3 length is 11 residues. Germline CDR1 SGHRS, CDR2 YFSETQ. CDR3 in DNA: TGTGCCAGCAGTTTAGCGGGAGAAGCTTTCTTT. Translated: CASSLAGEAFF.

This clonotype showed up just a few times. This chain uses TRBV5-1 with TRBJ2-7, with D unclear. The CDR3 is made up of 12 amino acids. Trimming pared 4 bases from V and 3 bases from J, leaving 8 bases between. Per the germline V gene, CDR1 is SGHRS and CDR2 is YFSETQ. The DNA of the CDR3 is TGCGCCAGCAGCAAAGACATCTACGAGCAGTACTTC. This encodes CASSKDIYEQYF.

This clonotype has more than one count but fewer than ten. This sequence joins TRBV24-1 and TRBJ2-3, with a weak D call TRBD2 (5 bases). The CDR3 has 15 residues. Germline V gene lookup returns CDR1 KGHDR and CDR2 SFDVKD. Trimming shortened V by 7 bases and J by 2 bases, and 15 bases separated the two germline ends. The CDR3 region has the DNA TGTGCCACCAGCTCGGCCGAGCGGATCACAGATACGCAGTATTTT. Its translation: CATSSAERITDTQYF.

The V gene is TRBV7-9, the J gene TRBJ2-1; 7 positions match TRBD1. Trimming removed 1 base from V and 4 bases from J; junction bases left unmatched: 10. CDR3 length: 17 residues. In germline, CDR1 is SEHNR, CDR2 FQNEAQ (reference sequence). The CDR3 is CASSLVGRQGFYNEQFF. DNA of the CDR3: TGTGCCAGCAGCTTAGTAGGGAGACAGGGATTTTACAATGAGCAGTTCTTC.

This clonotype was observed many times. The chain is built from TRBV9 and TRBJ2-7, with D possibly being TRBD1 or TRBD2 (5 bases each). Trimming left V 3 bases short and J 3 bases short, with 10 bases between. The CDR3 consists of 13 residues. Germline-derived CDR1 and CDR2 are SGDLS and YYNGEE. The CDR3 nucleotides read TGTGCCAGCAGCGAGGGGACGGGCTACGAGCAGTACTTC. Protein: CASSEGTGYEQYF.

This clonotype has at least ten counts. V is TRBV5-4 and J is TRBJ2-6; D possibly matches TRBD1 or TRBD2 (6 bases each). V was pared by 4 bases and J by 4 bases, with 18 bases between. Germline lookup yields CDR1 SGHNT and CDR2 YYREEE (reference sequence). The CDR3 is 17 residues long. DNA for the CDR3: TGTGCCAGCAGCAGGGATGTAGGGGGGCCCGGGGCCAACGTCCTGACTTTC. It encodes CASSRDVGGPGANVLTF.

The rearrangement joins TRBV2 to TRBJ2-5; possibly TRBD2 for D (5 bases). This CDR3 is 14 amino acids long. V lost 3 bases and J 3 bases, leaving 11 bases between the germline ends. Germline CDR1 reads SNHLY; CDR2 reads FYNNEI. DNA of the CDR3: TGTGCCAGCAGTGACGGGATTTCCGAAGAGACCCAGTACTTC. Amino acids: CASSDGISEETQYF. Variable domain in full (rest from reference TRBV2 and TRBJ2-5): EPEVTQTPSHQVTQMGQEVILRCVPISNHLYFYWYRQILGQKVEFLVSFYNNEISEKSEIFDDQFSVERPDGSNFTLKIRSTKLEDSAMYFCASSDGISEETQYFGPGTRLLVL.

This clonotype came up a few times. This chain links TRBV6-5 with TRBJ2-7; 10 bases agree with TRBD2. After removal of 7 bases from V and 2 bases from J, the junction contained 5 bases not matched to a gene. CDR1 is MNHEY, CDR2 SVGAGI, per germline. This CDR3 has 14 amino acids. Written as DNA, the CDR3 is TGTGCCAGCATGGGCCTAGCGGGGGCCTACGAGCAGTACTTC. Translation gives CASMGLAGAYEQYF.